Listed below are T cell receptor beta chains from one sample, sequenced in a study. Assay used: immunoSEQ multiplex PCR; TCRdb lists only in-frame clones, some missing. The sample includes about 68,000 clones, approximately 92% of them seen just once. Sequenced sample: PBMCs. The receptors originated from a man between 35 and 55 years old with rheumatoid arthritis. Each CDR3 is given with its conserved first and last residue. Fields, in order: CDR3 DNA, CDR3 protein, D gene, CDR3 length, J gene, clone size, V gene. The D gene is left open where the match is weak. Size values are once, few and many counts, or a class for expanded clones, and some rows have none.

CDR3 DNA: TGCGCCAGCAGCTTAGAACAGCCACCGGGAAACACCATATATTTT
CDR3 protein: CASSLEQPPGNTIYF
D gene: .
CDR3 length: 15
J gene: TRBJ1-3
clone size: .
V gene: TRBV5-1

CDR3 DNA: TGTGCCAGCAGTGCACCCGGGACTAGCGGTTCCGCGAACACCGGGGAGCTGTTTTTT
CDR3 protein: CASSAPGTSGSANTGELFF
D gene: TRBD2
CDR3 length: 19
J gene: TRBJ2-2
clone size: .
V gene: TRBV2

CDR3 DNA: TGTGCCTGGAGTGGTCATTCGGGATTCACCGGGGAGCTGTTTTTT
CDR3 protein: CAWSGHSGFTGELFF
D gene: .
CDR3 length: 15
J gene: TRBJ2-2
clone size: .
V gene: TRBV30

CDR3 DNA: TGTGCCAGCAGCCCCGGGACAGAGCCTGGAAACACCATATATTTT
CDR3 protein: CASSPGTEPGNTIYF
D gene: TRBD1
CDR3 length: 15
J gene: TRBJ1-3
clone size: .
V gene: TRBV9

CDR3 DNA: TGCAGCGTTGAGGCCCGGGCTAGGCCAGATACGCAGTATTTT
CDR3 protein: CSVEARARPDTQYF
D gene: .
CDR3 length: 14
J gene: TRBJ2-3
clone size: .
V gene: TRBV29-1

CDR3 DNA: TGTGCTTGGAGGATATCGGGGGCAAATTCACCCCTCCACTTT
CDR3 protein: CAWRISGANSPLHF
D gene: .
CDR3 length: 14
J gene: TRBJ1-6
clone size: .
V gene: TRBV30

CDR3 DNA: TGTGCCAGCAGCCAAGATATTATCTCGGGCAGCTTAAATGAAAAACTGTTTTTT
CDR3 protein: CASSQDIISGSLNEKLFF
D gene: .
CDR3 length: 18
J gene: TRBJ1-4
clone size: .
V gene: TRBV14

CDR3 DNA: TGTGCCAGCAGAAGGGGGGTGGGCTACGAGCAGTACTTC
CDR3 protein: CASRRGVGYEQYF
D gene: .
CDR3 length: 13
J gene: TRBJ2-7
clone size: .
V gene: TRBV6-5

CDR3 DNA: TGTGCCAGCAGCGGGGACAGGGAGTCGGTGAACACTGAAGCTTTCTTT
CDR3 protein: CASSGDRESVNTEAFF
D gene: TRBD1
CDR3 length: 16
J gene: TRBJ1-1
clone size: once
V gene: TRBV9

CDR3 DNA: TGCAGTGCCAGGGACAGGTTAGCTTTCTTT
CDR3 protein: CSARDRLAFF
D gene: TRBD1
CDR3 length: 10
J gene: TRBJ1-1
clone size: .
V gene: TRBV20-1

CDR3 DNA: TGTGCCAGCAGCTTAGTAGGGGTGCAAACCTATAGCAATCAGCCCCAGCATTTT
CDR3 protein: CASSLVGVQTYSNQPQHF
D gene: .
CDR3 length: 18
J gene: TRBJ1-5
clone size: once
V gene: TRBV7-8

CDR3 DNA: TGTGCCAGCTCACCGCGGGACAGGATCTCCTACGAGCAGTACTTC
CDR3 protein: CASSPRDRISYEQYF
D gene: TRBD1
CDR3 length: 15
J gene: TRBJ2-7
clone size: .
V gene: TRBV18

CDR3 DNA: TGTGCCAGCAGTTTATCGCGGCGGGACAGGGGGTTCTCTGGCTACACCTTC
CDR3 protein: CASSLSRRDRGFSGYTF
D gene: TRBD1
CDR3 length: 17
J gene: TRBJ1-2
clone size: .
V gene: TRBV27

CDR3 DNA: TGTGCCAGCTCACCAGGGGGTAACACTGAAGCTTTCTTT
CDR3 protein: CASSPGGNTEAFF
D gene: .
CDR3 length: 13
J gene: TRBJ1-1
clone size: .
V gene: TRBV18

CDR3 DNA: TGTGCCAGCAGCACTCCAGGGGGCGCAACTAATGAAAAACTGTTTTTT
CDR3 protein: CASSTPGGATNEKLFF
D gene: TRBD1
CDR3 length: 16
J gene: TRBJ1-4
clone size: .
V gene: TRBV7-8

CDR3 DNA: TGTGCCAGCAGGACGGGAACTGAAGCTTTCTTT
CDR3 protein: CASRTGTEAFF
D gene: .
CDR3 length: 11
J gene: TRBJ1-1
clone size: .
V gene: TRBV11-2